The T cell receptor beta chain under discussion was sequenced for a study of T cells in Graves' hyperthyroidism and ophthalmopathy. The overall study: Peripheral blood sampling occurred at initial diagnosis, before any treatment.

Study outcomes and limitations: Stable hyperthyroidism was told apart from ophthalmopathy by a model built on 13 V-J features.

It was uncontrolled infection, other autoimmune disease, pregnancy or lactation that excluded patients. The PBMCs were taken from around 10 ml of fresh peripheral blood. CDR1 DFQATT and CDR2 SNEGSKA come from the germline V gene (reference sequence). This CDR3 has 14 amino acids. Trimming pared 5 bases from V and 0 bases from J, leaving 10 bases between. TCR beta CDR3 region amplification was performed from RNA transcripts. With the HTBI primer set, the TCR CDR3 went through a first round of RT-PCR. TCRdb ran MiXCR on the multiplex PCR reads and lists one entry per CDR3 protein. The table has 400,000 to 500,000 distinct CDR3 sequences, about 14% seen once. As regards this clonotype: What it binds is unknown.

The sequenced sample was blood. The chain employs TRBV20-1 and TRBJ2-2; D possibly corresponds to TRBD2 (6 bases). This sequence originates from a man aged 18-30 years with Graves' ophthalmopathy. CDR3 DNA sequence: TGCAGTGCTGGAGGGCCTCCGAACACCGGGGAGCTGTTTTTT. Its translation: CSAGGPPNTGELFF.